The sequence of this T cell receptor beta chain was determined in a study of blood T cell repertoires in COVID-19. The CDR3 consists of 13 residues. V shed 7 bases, J shed 0 bases, and the junction held 0 bases outside the gene matches. Germline CDR1 is MDHEN and CDR2 is SYDVKM. Produced via immunoSEQ multiplex PCR; TCRdb's table is partial and in-frame only. The sample includes about 52,000 clones, roughly four fifths of them seen just once. The chain uses TRBV28 and TRBJ2-3, with TRBD2 matching over 8 bases. This receptor was obtained from a woman at least 80 years old with COVID-19, enrolled during active disease. The specimen was peripheral blood. In nucleotides, the CDR3 is TGTGCCAGCACTAGCGGGAGCACAGATACGCAGTATTTT. It translates to CASTSGSTDTQYF.